A single T cell receptor beta chain is shown here with its context. The antigen is unknown. Trimming cost V 5 bases and J 6 bases, with 12 bases left between them. CDR3 length: 13 residues. These data are taken from a study of blood T cells in healthy people across ages. Notes on the study in general: Researchers judged that diversity estimates from one million T cells fell short of true values. Older individuals had lower TCR beta diversity per million T cells (the decline was roughly linear).

A second roughly 6 to 12 cycle PCR used barcoded and J-beta primers. TCRdb analysed the 5' RACE reads with MiXCR anew, one entry per CDR3 protein. The table has more than 1 million distinct CDR3 sequences, 45% seen once; the top ten hold about 19%. Donors gave roughly 10 milliliters of peripheral blood apiece. The sequenced sample consisted of blood. The sequence came from an older woman in good health. This chain uses TRBV12-3 or TRBV12-4 with TRBJ2-3; D may be TRBD2 (5 bases). DNA for the CDR3: TGTGCCAGCAGTCTTAGCGATCGCGATACGCAGTATTTT. Its protein product is CASSLSDRDTQYF.